Listed here is a single T cell receptor (beta chain). What it recognizes is unknown. TCRdb re-called the reads through MiXCR, storing one row per CDR3 protein. The table shows some 500,000 distinct CDR3 sequences, with around 35% occurring only once. Per germline, CDR1 MGHRA and CDR2 YSYEKL. CDR3 length: 15 residues. Trimming stripped 4 bases from V and 3 bases from J, with 15 bases between. The sample belongs to a study of T cell repertoires in cytomegalovirus infection. Across the whole study: CMV infection plus the matching HLA type was flagged by public TCR beta signatures.

General study findings and limits: HLA-C-restricted CMV clonotypes gave the most frequent clonotype in two of eight donors. Frequencies of public TCR beta families were cumulated, and this identified carriers of CMV plus the relevant HLA.

This material consisted of cultured PBMCs, taken from culture after CMV antigen stimulation. This clonotype was sampled from a human donor in good health (CMV status not recorded). Some clones in this sample may be carry-over from other donors' samples. This chain links TRBV4-1 with TRBJ2-5; no reliable D call. The CDR3 loop reads CASSPITEKEETQYF. For the CDR3, the DNA is TGCGCCAGCAGCCCCATCACGGAGAAGGAAGAGACCCAGTACTTC.